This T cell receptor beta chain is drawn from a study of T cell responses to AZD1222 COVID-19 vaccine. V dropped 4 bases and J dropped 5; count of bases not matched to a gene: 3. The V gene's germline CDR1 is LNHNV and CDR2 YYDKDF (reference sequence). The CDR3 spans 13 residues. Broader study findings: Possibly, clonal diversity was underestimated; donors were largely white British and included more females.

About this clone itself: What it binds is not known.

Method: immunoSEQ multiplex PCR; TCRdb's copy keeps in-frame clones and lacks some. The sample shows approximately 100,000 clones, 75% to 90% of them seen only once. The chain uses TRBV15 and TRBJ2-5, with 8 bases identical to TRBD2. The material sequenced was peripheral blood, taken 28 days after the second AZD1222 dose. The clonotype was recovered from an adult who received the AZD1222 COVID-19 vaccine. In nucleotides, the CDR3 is TGTGCCACCAGCACTGGACTAGCCGAGACCCAGTACTTC. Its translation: CATSTGLAETQYF.